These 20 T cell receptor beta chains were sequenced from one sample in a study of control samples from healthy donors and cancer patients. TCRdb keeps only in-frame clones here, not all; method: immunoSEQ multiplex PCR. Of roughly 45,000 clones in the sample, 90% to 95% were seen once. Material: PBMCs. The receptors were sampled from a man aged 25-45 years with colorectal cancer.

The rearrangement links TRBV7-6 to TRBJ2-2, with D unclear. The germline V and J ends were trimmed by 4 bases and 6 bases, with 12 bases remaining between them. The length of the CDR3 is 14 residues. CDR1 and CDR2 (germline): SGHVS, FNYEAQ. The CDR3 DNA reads TGTGCCAGCAGCTCAGATTTTGGAGCCGGGGAGCTGTTTTTT. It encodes CASSSDFGAGELFF.

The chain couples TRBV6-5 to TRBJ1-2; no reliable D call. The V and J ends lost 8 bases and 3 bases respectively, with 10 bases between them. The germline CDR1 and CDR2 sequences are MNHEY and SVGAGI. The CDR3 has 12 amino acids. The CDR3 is CASHGVYYGYTF. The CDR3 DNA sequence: TGTGCCAGCCACGGGGTATACTATGGCTACACCTTC.

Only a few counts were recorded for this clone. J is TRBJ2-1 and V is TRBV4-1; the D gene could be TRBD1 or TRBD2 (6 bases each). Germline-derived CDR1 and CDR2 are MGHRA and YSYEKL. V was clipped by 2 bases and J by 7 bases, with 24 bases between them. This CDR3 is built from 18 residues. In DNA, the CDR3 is TGCGCCAGCAGCCAAAATTTAAAGGTGTTGGGGGGCTCGAATGAGCAGTTCTTC. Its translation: CASSQNLKVLGGSNEQFF.

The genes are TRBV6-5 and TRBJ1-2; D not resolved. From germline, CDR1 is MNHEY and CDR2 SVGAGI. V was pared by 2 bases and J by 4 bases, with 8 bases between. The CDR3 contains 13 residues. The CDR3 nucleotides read TGTGCCAGCAGTTACGACGGTGGCTATGGCTACACCTTC. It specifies CASSYDGGYGYTF.

The CDR3 nucleotides are TGCGCCAGCAGCCAGGAGGGGTCTACGCAGTATTTT. Translation gives CASSQEGSTQYF. The chain recombines TRBV5-1 with TRBJ2-3, with D possibly being TRBD2 (6 bases). The V gene's germline CDR1 is SGHRS and CDR2 YFSETQ. The CDR3 sequence is 12 residues long. V was trimmed by 4 bases and J by 8 bases, leaving 11 bases between them.

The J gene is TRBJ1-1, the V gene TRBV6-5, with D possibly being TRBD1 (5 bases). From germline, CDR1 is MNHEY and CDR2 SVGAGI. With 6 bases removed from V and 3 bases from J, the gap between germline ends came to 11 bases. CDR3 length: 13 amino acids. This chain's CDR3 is CASSRGGDTEAFF. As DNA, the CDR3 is TGTGCCAGCAGCCGGGGGGGAGACACTGAAGCTTTCTTT.

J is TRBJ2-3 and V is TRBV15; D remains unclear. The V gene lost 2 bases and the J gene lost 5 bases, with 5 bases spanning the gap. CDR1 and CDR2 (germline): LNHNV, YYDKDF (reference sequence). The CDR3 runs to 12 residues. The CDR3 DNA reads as TGTGCCACCAGCAGACTTGTAGATACGCAGTATTTT. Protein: CATSRLVDTQYF.

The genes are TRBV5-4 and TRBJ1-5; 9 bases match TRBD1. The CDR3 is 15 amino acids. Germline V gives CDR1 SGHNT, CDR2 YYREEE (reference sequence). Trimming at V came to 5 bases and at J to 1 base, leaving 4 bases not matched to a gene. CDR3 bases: TGTGCCAGCAGTGCCGGGACAGGGAGCAATCAGCCCCAGCATTTT. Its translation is CASSAGTGSNQPQHF.

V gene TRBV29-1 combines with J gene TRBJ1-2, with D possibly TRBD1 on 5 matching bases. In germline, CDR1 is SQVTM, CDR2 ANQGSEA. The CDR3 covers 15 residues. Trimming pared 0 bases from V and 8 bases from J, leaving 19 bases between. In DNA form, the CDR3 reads TGCAGCGTTGAAGAGGTGGGTGGCAGGGTGGACGGCTACACCTTC. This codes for CSVEEVGGRVDGYTF.

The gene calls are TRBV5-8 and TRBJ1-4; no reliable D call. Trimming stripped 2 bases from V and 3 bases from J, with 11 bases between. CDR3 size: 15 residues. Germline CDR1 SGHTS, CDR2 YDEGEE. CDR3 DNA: TGTGCCAGCAGCTTACGGCAAGCAGCTAATGAAAAACTGTTTTTT. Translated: CASSLRQAANEKLFF. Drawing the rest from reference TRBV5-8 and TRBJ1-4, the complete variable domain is EAGVTQSPTHLIKTRGQQATLRCSPISGHTSVYWYQQALGLGLQFLLWYDEGEERNRGNFPPRFSGRQFPNYSSELNVNALELEDSALYLCASSLRQAANEKLFFGSGTQLSVL.

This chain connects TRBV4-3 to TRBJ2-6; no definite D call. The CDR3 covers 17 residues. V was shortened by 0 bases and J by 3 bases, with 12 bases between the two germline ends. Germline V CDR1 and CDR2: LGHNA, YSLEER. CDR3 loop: CASSQEVSGDGANVLTF. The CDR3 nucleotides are TGCGCCAGCAGCCAAGAAGTTAGTGGGGATGGGGCCAACGTCCTGACTTTC.

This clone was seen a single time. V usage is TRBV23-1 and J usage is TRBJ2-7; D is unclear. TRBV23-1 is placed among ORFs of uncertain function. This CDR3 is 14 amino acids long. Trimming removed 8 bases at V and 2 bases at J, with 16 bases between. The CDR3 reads CASSESAEAYEQYV. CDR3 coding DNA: TGCGCCAGCTCTGAGTCCGCTGAAGCCTACGAGCAGTACGTC.

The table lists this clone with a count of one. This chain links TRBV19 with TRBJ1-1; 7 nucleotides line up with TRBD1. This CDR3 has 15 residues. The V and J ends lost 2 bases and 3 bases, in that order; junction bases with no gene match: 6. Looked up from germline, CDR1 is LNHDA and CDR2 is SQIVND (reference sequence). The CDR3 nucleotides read TGTGCCAGTAGTATACCATCAGGGGGATACACTGAAGCTTTCTTT. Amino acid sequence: CASSIPSGGYTEAFF.

The CDR3 here is CASSLGLDRAEQFF. CDR3 nucleotide sequence: TGCGCCAGCAGCTTGGGCCTAGACAGGGCCGAGCAGTTCTTC. This chain joins TRBV5-1 and TRBJ2-1; 7 nucleotides line up with TRBD1. With V trimmed by 0 bases and J by 10 bases, 7 bases remained unmatched. This CDR3 is built from 14 residues. CDR1 and CDR2 (germline): SGHRS, YFSETQ.

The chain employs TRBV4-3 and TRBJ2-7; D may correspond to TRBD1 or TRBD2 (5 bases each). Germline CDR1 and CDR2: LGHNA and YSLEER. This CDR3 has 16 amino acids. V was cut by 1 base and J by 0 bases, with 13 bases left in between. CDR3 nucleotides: TGCGCCAGCAGCCAAGTGATGGGGGACGGCTCCTACGAGCAGTACTTC. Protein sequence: CASSQVMGDGSYEQYF.

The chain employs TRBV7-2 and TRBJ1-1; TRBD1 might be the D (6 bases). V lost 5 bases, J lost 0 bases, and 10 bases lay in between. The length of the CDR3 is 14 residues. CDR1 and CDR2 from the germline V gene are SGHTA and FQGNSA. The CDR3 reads CASSRGHLNTEAFF. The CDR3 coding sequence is TGTGCCAGCAGCCGGGGACACCTGAACACTGAAGCTTTCTTT.

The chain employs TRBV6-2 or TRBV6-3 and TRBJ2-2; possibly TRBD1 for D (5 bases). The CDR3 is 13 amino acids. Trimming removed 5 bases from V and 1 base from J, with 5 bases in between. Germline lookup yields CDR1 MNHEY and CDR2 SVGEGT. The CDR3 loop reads CASSRGNTGELFF. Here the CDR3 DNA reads TGTGCCAGCAGTAGGGGGAACACCGGGGAGCTGTTTTTT.

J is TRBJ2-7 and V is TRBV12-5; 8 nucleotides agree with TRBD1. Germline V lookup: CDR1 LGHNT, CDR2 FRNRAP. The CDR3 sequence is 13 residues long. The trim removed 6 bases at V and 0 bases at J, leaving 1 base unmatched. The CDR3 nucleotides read TGTGCTAGTGGGGGGACAGGCTCCTACGAGCAGTACGTC. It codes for CASGGTGSYEQYV.

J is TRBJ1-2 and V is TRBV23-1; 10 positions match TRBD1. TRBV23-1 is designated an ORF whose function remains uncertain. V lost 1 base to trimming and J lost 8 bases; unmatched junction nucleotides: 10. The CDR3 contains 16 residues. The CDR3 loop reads CASSQLEDRGDIGYTF. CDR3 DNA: TGCGCCAGCAGTCAATTGGAGGACAGGGGGGATATAGGCTACACCTTC.

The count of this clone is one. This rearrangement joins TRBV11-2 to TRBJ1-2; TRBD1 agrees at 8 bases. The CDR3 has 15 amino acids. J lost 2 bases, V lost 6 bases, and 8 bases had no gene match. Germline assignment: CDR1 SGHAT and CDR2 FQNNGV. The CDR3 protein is CASRAGQGVNYGYTF. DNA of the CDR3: TGTGCCAGCAGAGCCGGACAGGGTGTCAACTATGGCTACACCTTC.